The next 8 T cell receptor beta chains were all read from a single sample in a study of early T cells in non-severe SARS-CoV-2 infection listed by TCRdb under 2021. The library was made by 5' RACE. For sequencing, a NextSeq 500 was employed. Using fastp at Q25 and MiXCR, TCRdb reprocessed the public reads and kept productive beta chains. CDR3 protein sequences are deduplicated, and each keeps its most common genes and DNA. The sample table shows over 50,000 distinct CDR3 sequences, and approximately 9.3% are seen once. About 1.2% of the sample belongs to the ten largest clones. Sequenced: whole blood. The receptor source for this set is an adult who was a healthcare worker with PCR-confirmed SARS-CoV-2 infection or an uninfected control (not recorded which).

The table lists this clonotype with a few counts. The CDR3 loop reads CASSLIAGGYTDTQYF. CDR3 sequence (DNA): TGTGCCAGCAGCCTGATAGCGGGGGGATACACAGATACGCAGTATTTT. The rearrangement uses TRBV14 and TRBJ2-3, with TRBD2 identical over 10 bases. After removal of 4 bases from V and 2 bases from J, the junction contained 6 bases not matched to a gene. The CDR3 totals 16 residues. The germline CDR1 and CDR2 sequences are SGHDN and FVKESK.

In this sample, this clonotype turned up many times. The gene calls are TRBV20-1 and TRBJ2-5; 7 bases align to TRBD1. V lost 4 bases, J lost 1 base, and 3 bases stayed unmatched. The germline V gene encodes CDR1 DFQATT and CDR2 SNEGSKA (reference sequence). This CDR3 region has 13 residues. For the CDR3, the DNA is TGCAGTGCTACACGGGACAGCCAAGAGACCCAGTACTTC. Translation gives CSATRDSQETQYF.

The rearrangement links TRBV29-1 to TRBJ2-5, with TRBD2 as a possible D gene (7 bases). In germline, CDR1 is SQVTM, CDR2 ANQGSEA. The CDR3 covers 13 residues. Between the trimmed V and J ends, which lost 8 bases and 5 bases, there was a span of 18 bases. As DNA, the CDR3 is TGCAGCCCCTCGCCTGGGGGGGGCGAGACCCAGTACTTC. Translation: CSPSPGGGETQYF. The whole variable domain, filled in from reference TRBV29-1 and TRBJ2-5, reads SAVISQKPSRDICQRGTSLTIQCQVDSQVTMMFWYRQQPGQSLTLIATANQGSEATYESGFVIDKFPISRPNLTFSTLTVSNMSPEDSSIYLCSPSPGGGETQYFGPGTRLLVL.

As to this clonotype: Germline is not matched at one junction end, which may reflect a read error. This rearrangement joins TRBV6-1 to TRBJ2-3; D perhaps matches TRBD1 (5 bases). Germline V gene sequence: CDR1 MNHNS, CDR2 SASEGT. This CDR3 has 14 amino acids. DNA for the CDR3: TGTGCCAGCAGTGAGAGTTCAATCACAGGTACGCAGTATTTT. This sequence encodes CASSESSITGTQYF.

This clonotype was counted between two and nine times. The rearrangement joins TRBV6-6 to TRBJ2-6; D perhaps matches TRBD1 (5 bases). Trimming removed 6 bases from V and 4 bases from J, with 13 bases in between. The CDR3 sequence is 15 residues long. The germline gives CDR1 MNHNY, CDR2 SVGAGI (reference sequence). The DNA of the CDR3 is TGTGCCAGCAGCGCAGGGTATAGGGGGGCCAACGTCCTGACTTTC. Amino acid sequence: CASSAGYRGANVLTF.

This clonotype was detected a few times. This rearrangement joins TRBV3-1 to TRBJ1-2, with D hard to call. The CDR3 runs to 14 residues. Per the germline V gene, CDR1 is LGHDT and CDR2 is YNNKEL (reference sequence). The ends were cut back, 1 base at V and 2 bases at J, with 8 bases in the middle. This CDR3 is CASSQARGNYGYTF. As DNA, the CDR3 is TGTGCCAGCAGCCAAGCAAGAGGGAACTATGGCTACACCTTC.

This clonotype was observed at least ten times. This chain joins TRBV12-3 or TRBV12-4 and TRBJ2-3; 10 bases fit TRBD2. With V trimmed by 5 bases and J by 1 base, 3 bases remained unmatched. This CDR3 spans 15 amino acids. The CDR3 reads CASSPGTSGTDTQYF. Written as DNA, the CDR3 is TGTGCCAGCAGTCCCGGGACTAGCGGCACAGATACGCAGTATTTT.

This chain connects TRBV29-1 to TRBJ1-1; unclear D gene. Trimming shortened V by 7 bases and J by 6 bases, and 12 bases separated the two germline ends. The germline V gene encodes CDR1 SQVTM and CDR2 ANQGSEA. There are 11 residues in the CDR3. Written as DNA, the CDR3 is TGCAGCGCCGAGGACGGAGCTGAAGCTTTCTTT. Protein product: CSAEDGAEAFF.